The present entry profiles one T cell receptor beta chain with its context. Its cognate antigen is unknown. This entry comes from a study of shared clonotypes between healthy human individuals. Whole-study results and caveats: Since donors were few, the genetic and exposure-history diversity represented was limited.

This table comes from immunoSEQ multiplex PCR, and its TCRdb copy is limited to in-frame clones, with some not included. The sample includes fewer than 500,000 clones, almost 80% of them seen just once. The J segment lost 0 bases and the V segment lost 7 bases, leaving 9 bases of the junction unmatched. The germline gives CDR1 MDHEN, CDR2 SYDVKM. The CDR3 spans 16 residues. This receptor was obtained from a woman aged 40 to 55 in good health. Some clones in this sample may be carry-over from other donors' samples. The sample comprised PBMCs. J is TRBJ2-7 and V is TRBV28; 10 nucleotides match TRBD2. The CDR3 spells CASKAGGPRYSYEQYF. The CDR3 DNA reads TGTGCCAGCAAAGCGGGAGGGCCCCGGTACTCCTACGAGCAGTACTTC.